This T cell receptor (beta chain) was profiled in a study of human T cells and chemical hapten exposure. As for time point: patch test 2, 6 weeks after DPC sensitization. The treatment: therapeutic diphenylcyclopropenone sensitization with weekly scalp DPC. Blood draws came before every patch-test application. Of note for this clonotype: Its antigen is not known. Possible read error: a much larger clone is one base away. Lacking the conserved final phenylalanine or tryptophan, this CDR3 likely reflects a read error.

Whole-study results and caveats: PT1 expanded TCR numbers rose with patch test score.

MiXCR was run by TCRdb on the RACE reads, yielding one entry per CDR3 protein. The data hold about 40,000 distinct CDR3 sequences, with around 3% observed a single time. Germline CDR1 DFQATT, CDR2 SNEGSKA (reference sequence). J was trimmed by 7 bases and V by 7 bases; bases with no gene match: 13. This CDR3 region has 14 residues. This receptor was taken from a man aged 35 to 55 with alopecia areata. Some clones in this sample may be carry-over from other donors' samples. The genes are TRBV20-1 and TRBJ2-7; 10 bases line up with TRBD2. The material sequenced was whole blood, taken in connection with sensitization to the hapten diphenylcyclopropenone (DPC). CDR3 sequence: CSGPTSGSPGEQYL. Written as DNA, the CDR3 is TGCAGTGGACCGACTAGCGGGTCCCCGGGGGAGCAGTACCTC.